Below are 18 T cell receptor beta chains sequenced from a single sample in a study. TCRdb reprocessed the RT-PCR reads with MiXCR, giving one entry per CDR3 protein. The sample contains about 680,000 distinct CDR3 sequences, 12% to 15% of which appear only once. Input material: memory CD4+ T cells from blood. Receptors were obtained from a female donor in good health, serving as a healthy control.

The sample holds many counts of this clonotype. This chain uses TRBV12-3 or TRBV12-4 with TRBJ2-3, with 11 nucleotides matching TRBD2. Unmatched junction bases numbered 3, after V lost 7 bases and J lost 0 bases. This CDR3 has 15 amino acids. The CDR3 is CASTLAGGSTDTQYF. CDR3 DNA sequence: TGTGCCAGCACGTTAGCGGGGGGGAGCACAGATACGCAGTATTTT.

The chain links TRBV20-1 to TRBJ2-1, with TRBD2 matching over 11 bases. There are 18 residues in the CDR3. Trimming cost V 3 bases and J 4 bases; bases outside gene matches: 14. In germline, CDR1 is DFQATT, CDR2 SNEGSKA (reference sequence). The chain's CDR3 is CSASSASATSGSYNEQFF. CDR3 coding DNA: TGCAGTGCTAGTTCGGCTAGCGCAACTAGCGGGAGTTACAATGAGCAGTTCTTC.

There are a few counts of this clonotype. The CDR3 reads CASRNIPERGHGYTF. DNA for the CDR3: TGTGCCAGCAGGAATATTCCAGAGAGGGGGCATGGCTACACCTTC. The V gene is TRBV6-1, the J gene TRBJ1-2, with 7 bases that match TRBD1. Germline lookup yields CDR1 MNHNS and CDR2 SASEGT. V lost 6 bases and J lost 6; bases outside the gene matches: 13. The CDR3 runs to 15 residues.

This clonotype has at least ten counts. This chain links TRBV6-5 with TRBJ2-7, with D possibly TRBD1 on 5 matching bases. This CDR3 has 12 amino acids. The germline V gene has CDR1 MNHEY and CDR2 SVGAGI. Trimming took off 7 bases at V and 3 bases at J, with 10 bases between the two ends. The CDR3 spells CASTGPSYEQYF. As DNA, the CDR3 is TGTGCCAGCACAGGGCCCAGCTACGAGCAGTACTTC.

In its sample, this clonotype was seen a few times. This chain links TRBV12-3 or TRBV12-4 with TRBJ1-5; no clear D gene. Trimming cost V 5 bases and J 6 bases, with 20 bases left between them. This CDR3 comprises 16 residues. CDR3 in amino acids: CASSPSGGREAQPQHF. Here the CDR3 DNA reads TGTGCCAGCAGTCCAAGTGGTGGTAGGGAGGCTCAGCCCCAGCATTTT.

This chain's CDR3 is CASSYPSSGSFNEQFF. CDR3 bases: TGTGCCAGCAGTTACCCGAGTAGCGGGAGTTTCAATGAGCAGTTCTTC. The rearrangement uses TRBV6-2 or TRBV6-3 and TRBJ2-1; 9 bases agree with TRBD2. Germline CDR1 and CDR2: MNHEY and SVGEGT. J gave up 6 bases and V 2 bases, and 8 bases lay outside the gene matches. The CDR3 consists of 16 residues.

DNA of the CDR3: TGCGCCAGCAGTGATGGCAGGGCCTATGGCTACACCTTC. This codes for CASSDGRAYGYTF. The rearrangement links TRBV10-2 to TRBJ1-2; a possible D gene is TRBD1 (5 bases). V dropped 3 bases and J dropped 4 bases, with 9 bases sitting between them. The CDR3 runs to 13 residues. Germline assignment: CDR1 WSHSY and CDR2 SAAADI.

This clonotype has only one observation. The V and J genes are TRBV7-2 and TRBJ2-5; D call uncertain. CDR3 length equals 17 residues. CDR1 and CDR2 from the germline V gene are SGHTA and FQGNSA. V gave up 5 bases and J gave up 0 bases, with 19 bases separating them. CDR3 nucleotide sequence: TGTGCCAGCAGCCCTGTTGGTTATACAACGTACCAAGAGACCCAGTACTTC. As protein: CASSPVGYTTYQETQYF. The complete variable domain, with remaining parts taken from reference TRBV7-2 and TRBJ2-5, reads GAGVSQSPSNKVTEKGKDVELRCDPISGHTALYWYRQSLGQGLEFLIYFQGNSAPDKSGLPSDRFSAERTGGSVSTLTIQRTQQEDSAVYLCASSPVGYTTYQETQYFGPGTRLLVL.

The chain couples TRBV20-1 to TRBJ2-1; TRBD2 matches at 9 bases. V lost 4 bases, J lost 4 bases, and 17 bases stayed unmatched. The germline V gene has CDR1 DFQATT and CDR2 SNEGSKA (reference sequence). CDR3 length: 18 residues. CDR3 region: CSANVPLIETSGYNEQFF. CDR3 bases: TGCAGTGCTAACGTGCCGTTGATTGAGACTAGCGGTTACAATGAGCAGTTCTTC.

This chain links TRBV3-1 with TRBJ1-5; no firm D call. Germline CDR1 is LGHDT and CDR2 is YNNKEL (reference sequence). V was trimmed by 0 bases and J by 5 bases, leaving 8 bases between them. The CDR3 runs to 14 residues. As DNA, the CDR3 is TGTGCCAGCAGCCAAGATTCCGGGCATCAGCCCCAGCATTTT. Protein: CASSQDSGHQPQHF.

This clonotype was seen a handful of times. The rearrangement links TRBV3-1 to TRBJ2-5, with D possibly matching TRBD1 (5 bases). CDR1 LGHDT and CDR2 YNNKEL come from the germline V gene (reference sequence). The CDR3 is made up of 15 amino acids. Trimming cost V 2 bases and J 5 bases, with 15 bases left between them. CDR3 DNA: TGTGCCAGCAGCCAAATTAGGGGCAGCCAGGAGACCCAGTACTTC. This codes for CASSQIRGSQETQYF.

The sample holds a few counts of this clonotype. V gene TRBV7-8 combines with J gene TRBJ1-1, with TRBD1 matching 11 bases. Unmatched junction bases numbered 21, after V lost 4 bases and J lost 2 bases. Germline V gene sequence: CDR1 SGHVS, CDR2 FQNEAQ. The CDR3 contains 21 residues. Here the CDR3 reads CASSYSLSLIGTGGDNTEAFF. The CDR3 DNA reads TGTGCCAGCAGCTACTCTCTATCTCTTATCGGGACAGGGGGTGATAACACTGAAGCTTTCTTT. Full variable domain (remainder filled in from reference TRBV7-8 and TRBJ1-1): GAGVSQSPRYKVAKRGQDVALRCDPISGHVSLFWYQQALGQGPEFLTYFQNEAQLDKSGLPSDRFFAERPEGSVSTLKIQRTQQEDSAVYLCASSYSLSLIGTGGDNTEAFFGQGTRLTVV.

As regards this clonotype: Relative to the germline gene, one junction end is altered; a read error may explain this. The gene calls are TRBV7-9 and TRBJ2-1; TRBD2 might be the D (6 bases). Germline V gives CDR1 SEHNR, CDR2 FQNEAQ (reference sequence). The CDR3 loop spans 13 amino acids. DNA of the CDR3: TGTGCCAGCAGCCTGGGGGGAGCGCGGTCGCCCTCCTTC. Translating gives CASSLGGARSPSF.

The chain couples TRBV12-3 or TRBV12-4 to TRBJ1-5, with 9 bases matching TRBD1. This CDR3 has 16 residues. V gave up 5 bases and J gave up 6 bases; unmatched junction bases: 11. CDR3 region: CASSTVGTGNGQPQHF. The CDR3 DNA is TGTGCCAGCAGTACCGTCGGGACAGGGAACGGTCAGCCCCAGCATTTT.

This clonotype was recorded many times. This chain connects TRBV7-8 to TRBJ1-2; D not resolved. Trimming took off 1 base at V and 8 bases at J, with 14 bases between the two ends. From germline, CDR1 is SGHVS and CDR2 FQNEAQ. This CDR3 comprises 14 residues. The DNA of the CDR3 is TGTGCCAGCAGCTTAGGATCGGTCAACGTGGGCTACACCTTC. Its translation is CASSLGSVNVGYTF. Full variable domain (outside the CDR3, taken from reference TRBV7-8 and TRBJ1-2): GAGVSQSPRYKVAKRGQDVALRCDPISGHVSLFWYQQALGQGPEFLTYFQNEAQLDKSGLPSDRFFAERPEGSVSTLKIQRTQQEDSAVYLCASSLGSVNVGYTFGSGTRLTVV.

The V gene is TRBV7-2, the J gene TRBJ1-2; TRBD1 might be the D (5 bases). Germline values: CDR1 SGHTA, CDR2 FQGNSA. The CDR3 contains 12 residues. V lost 7 bases and J 12 bases, leaving 18 bases between the germline ends. This CDR3 reads CASTWGGSGHTF. CDR3 nucleotides: TGTGCCAGCACCTGGGGGGGATCCGGGCACACCTTC.

This clonotype was seen a handful of times. This chain links TRBV20-1 with TRBJ2-5, with D possibly being TRBD1 or TRBD2 (5 bases each). The length of the CDR3 is 15 residues. Germline V gene lookup returns CDR1 DFQATT and CDR2 SNEGSKA (reference sequence). V was clipped by 0 bases and J by 2 bases, with 13 bases between them. As DNA, the CDR3 is TGCAGTGCTAGAGAGGGTTCGGGGCGTCAAGAGACCCAGTACTTC. Amino acids: CSAREGSGRQETQYF.

This clonotype was seen a few times. This sequence joins TRBV7-2 and TRBJ1-2; a weak D match, TRBD1 (5 bases). CDR3 size: 13 residues. V dropped 3 bases and J dropped 6 bases, with 11 bases sitting between them. Germline-derived CDR1 and CDR2 are SGHTA and FQGNSA. CDR3 sequence: CASSFAGSDGYTF. The CDR3 DNA reads TGTGCCAGCAGCTTCGCAGGGTCTGATGGCTACACCTTC. Full variable domain (remainder filled in from reference TRBV7-2 and TRBJ1-2): GAGVSQSPSNKVTEKGKDVELRCDPISGHTALYWYRQSLGQGLEFLIYFQGNSAPDKSGLPSDRFSAERTGGSVSTLTIQRTQQEDSAVYLCASSFAGSDGYTFGSGTRLTVV.